At least ten counts were recorded for the clone carrying this T cell receptor (beta chain). Its matching antigen is unknown. The limits of the CDR3 on the DNA are not certain, so only TCRdb's listed CDR3 is given. The data derive from a study of identical twins. Whole-study findings and limits: Abundant cord blood beta clonotypes carried fewer insertions; memory repertoires showed none.

The CDR3 contains 13 residues when both ends are counted. After template switching added a universal primer site, the resulting cDNA carried unique molecular identifiers. TCRdb independently ran MiXCR on the 5' RACE reads; one entry per CDR3 protein. The table includes about 790,000 distinct CDR3 sequences, roughly 18% detected once. These same records also appear under a second study, on T cells expressing NK-cell markers. This second study notes: Serological testing identified seven of the eight sequenced donors as HCMV-seropositive and one as seronegative.

Sequenced sample: PBMCs. This TCR was sampled from a woman aged 18-29 years in good health. This sequence joins TRBV12-3 or TRBV12-4 and TRBJ2-1. The CDR3 sequence: CASSLAVEGEQFF.